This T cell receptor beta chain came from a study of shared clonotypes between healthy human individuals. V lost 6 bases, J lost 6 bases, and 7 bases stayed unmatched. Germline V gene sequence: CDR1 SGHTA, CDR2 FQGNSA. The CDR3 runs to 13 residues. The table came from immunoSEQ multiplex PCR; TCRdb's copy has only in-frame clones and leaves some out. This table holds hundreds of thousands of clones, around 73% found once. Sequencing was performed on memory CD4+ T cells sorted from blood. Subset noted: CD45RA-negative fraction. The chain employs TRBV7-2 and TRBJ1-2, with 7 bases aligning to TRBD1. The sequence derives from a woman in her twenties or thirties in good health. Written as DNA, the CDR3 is TGTGCCAGCAGTCGGCAGGGGGGTGATGGCTACACCTTC. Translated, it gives CASSRQGGDGYTF.